What follows are 5 T cell receptor beta chains derived from one specimen sequenced in a study of sequential checkpoint blockade in melanoma. Libraries were prepared by immunoSEQ multiplex PCR; TCRdb keeps only in-frame clonotypes and omits some of them. Of 30,000 to 45,000 clones listed, about 88% are singletons. Sample treatment: randomized to nivolumab then ipilimumab (arm A) or the reverse (arm B). The sample was CD8+ T cells sorted from blood (inferred from file names), taken from a patient given nivolumab and ipilimumab in sequence. These receptors originate from a human donor with melanoma.

The V and J genes are TRBV4-2 and TRBJ2-1; TRBD2 aligns across 8 bases. J lost 2 bases, V lost 0 bases, and 3 bases had no gene match. This CDR3 is 16 amino acids long. In germline, CDR1 is LGHNA, CDR2 YNFKEQ. The CDR3 sequence is CASSQDATSAYNEQFF. CDR3 nucleotides: TGTGCCAGCAGCCAAGATGCGACTAGCGCCTACAATGAGCAGTTCTTC.

The chain has TRBV29-1 and TRBJ2-1; the match to TRBD2 covers 7 bases. Germline CDR1 is SQVTM and CDR2 is ANQGSEA. The junction had 8 bases not matched to a gene; V was cut back by 2 bases and J by 10 bases. The CDR3 consists of 13 residues. The CDR3 spells CSVETREDPEQFF. CDR3 nucleotides: TGCAGCGTTGAAACCCGGGAGGATCCGGAGCAGTTCTTC.

The chain carries TRBV6-4 and TRBJ2-3; a weak D match, TRBD2 (6 bases). The CDR3 contains 16 residues. V lost 0 bases to trimming and J lost 3 bases, with 13 bases between them. Germline V gives CDR1 MRHNA, CDR2 SNTAGT. CDR3 protein: CASSDSQGGRTDTQYF. The CDR3 DNA reads TGTGCCAGCAGTGACTCGCAGGGAGGAAGGACAGATACGCAGTATTTT.

This clone was seen a few times. V usage is TRBV28 and J usage is TRBJ2-7; 7 nucleotides match TRBD1. This CDR3 has 14 amino acids. CDR1 MDHEN and CDR2 SYDVKM come from the germline V gene. V trimming: 1 base; J trimming: 1 base; junction bases outside the gene matches: 1. The CDR3 region is CASSLLDRSYEQYF. The CDR3 nucleotides read TGTGCCAGCAGTTTATTGGACAGGTCCTACGAGCAGTACTTC.

V usage is TRBV27 and J usage is TRBJ2-3, with 12 bases identical to TRBD2. This CDR3 comprises 17 residues. Trimming cost V 6 bases and J 1 base; bases outside gene matches: 8. CDR1 MNHEY and CDR2 SMNVEV come from the germline V gene (reference sequence). The CDR3 sequence: CASSTGTSGPRTDTQYF. CDR3 sequence (DNA): TGTGCCAGCAGCACCGGGACTAGCGGGCCCCGCACAGATACGCAGTATTTT.